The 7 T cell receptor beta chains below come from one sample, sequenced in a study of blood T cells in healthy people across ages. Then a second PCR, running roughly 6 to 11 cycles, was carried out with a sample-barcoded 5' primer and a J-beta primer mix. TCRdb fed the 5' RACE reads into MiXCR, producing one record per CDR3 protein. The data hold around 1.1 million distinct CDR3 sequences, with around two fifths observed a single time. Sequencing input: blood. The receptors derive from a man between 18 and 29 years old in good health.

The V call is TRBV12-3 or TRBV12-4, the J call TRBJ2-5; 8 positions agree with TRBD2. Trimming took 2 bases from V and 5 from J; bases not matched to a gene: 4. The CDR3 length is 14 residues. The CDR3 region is CASSLLERGETQYF. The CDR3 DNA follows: TGTGCCAGCAGTTTATTGGAGCGGGGGGAGACCCAGTACTTC.

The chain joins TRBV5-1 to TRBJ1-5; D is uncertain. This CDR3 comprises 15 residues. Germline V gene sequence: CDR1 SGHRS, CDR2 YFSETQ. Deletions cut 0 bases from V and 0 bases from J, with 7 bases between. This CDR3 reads CASSLGISSNQPQHF. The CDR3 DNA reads TGCGCCAGCAGCTTGGGTATCAGTAGCAATCAGCCCCAGCATTTT.

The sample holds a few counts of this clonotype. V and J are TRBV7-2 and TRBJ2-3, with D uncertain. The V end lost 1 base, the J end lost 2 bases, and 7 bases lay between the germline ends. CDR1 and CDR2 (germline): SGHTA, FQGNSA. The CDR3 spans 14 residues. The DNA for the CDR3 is TGTGCCAGCAGCTTAGACGTTTACACAGATACGCAGTATTTT. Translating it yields CASSLDVYTDTQYF.

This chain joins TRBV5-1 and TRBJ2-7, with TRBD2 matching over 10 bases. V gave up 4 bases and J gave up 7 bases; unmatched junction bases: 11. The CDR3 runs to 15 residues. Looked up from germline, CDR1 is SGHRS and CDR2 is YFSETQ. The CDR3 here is CASSRTSGVNNEQYF. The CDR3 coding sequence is TGCGCCAGCAGCCGTACTAGCGGGGTAAACAATGAGCAGTACTTC.

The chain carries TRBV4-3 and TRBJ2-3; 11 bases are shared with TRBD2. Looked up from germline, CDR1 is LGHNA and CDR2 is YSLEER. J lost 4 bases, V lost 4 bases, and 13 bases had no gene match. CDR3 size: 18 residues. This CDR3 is CASSLFSGTSGSPDTQYF. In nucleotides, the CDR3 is TGCGCCAGCAGCCTTTTCTCCGGGACTAGCGGATCCCCAGATACGCAGTATTTT.

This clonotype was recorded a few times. CDR3 loop: CASSVGLADSYEQYF. The CDR3 bases are TGTGCCAGCAGCGTAGGGCTAGCGGATTCCTACGAGCAGTACTTC. J is TRBJ2-7 and V is TRBV9, with TRBD2 matching over 7 bases. CDR3 length: 15 residues. Trimming took 0 bases from V and 1 from J; bases not matched to a gene: 4. Germline CDR1 is SGDLS and CDR2 is YYNGEE.

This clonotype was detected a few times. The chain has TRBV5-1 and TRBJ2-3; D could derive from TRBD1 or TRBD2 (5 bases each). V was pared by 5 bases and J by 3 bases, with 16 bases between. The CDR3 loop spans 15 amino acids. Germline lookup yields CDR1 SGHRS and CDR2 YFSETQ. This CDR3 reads CASRSREMRTDTQYF. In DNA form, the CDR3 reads TGCGCCAGCAGATCCAGGGAGATGAGAACAGATACGCAGTATTTT.